A selection of T cell receptor beta chains follows, all from one sample in a study of technical replicates of blood from a few donors. Only in-frame clones appear in the TCRdb table, and some are missing; sequencing was by immunoSEQ multiplex PCR. The sample carries about 62,000 clones, nearly 90% recorded once. Material: PBMCs. These receptors were obtained from a human donor in good health. Some clones in this sample may be carry-over from other donors' samples. The CDR3 runs from the conserved cysteine through the conserved F or W. D genes are given only for firm matches. Clone size is shown for a subset of rows, as once, few, many or a class of expanded clone.

J: TRBJ2-2; D: TRBD1; size: -; V: TRBV5-8; DNA: TGTGCCAGCAGCTTCCCCAAGACAGGGGACACCGGGGAGCTGTTTTTT; CDR3: CASSFPKTGDTGELFF
J: TRBJ1-1; D: TRBD1; size: -; V: TRBV7-6; DNA: TGTGCCAGCAGCGCAGGGGGTCTTCGGGGAGCCCGACTGAACACTGAAGCTTTCTTT; CDR3: CASSAGGLRGARLNTEAFF
J: TRBJ2-1; D: -; size: -; V: TRBV6-1; DNA: TGTGCCAGCCGAACAGGGATCTCCTACAATGAGCAGTTCTTC; CDR3: CASRTGISYNEQFF
J: TRBJ2-7; D: -; size: -; V: TRBV5-1; DNA: TGCGCCAGCAGTCCGTATGTTACCTACGAGCAGTACTTC; CDR3: CASSPYVTYEQYF
J: TRBJ1-3; D: -; size: -; V: TRBV10-2; DNA: TGCGCCAGCACTCACCACGGGGGAGGGGTTCGCTCTGGAAACACCATATATTTT; CDR3: CASTHHGGGVRSGNTIYF
J: TRBJ1-1; D: TRBD1; size: -; V: TRBV11-2; DNA: TGTGCCAGCAGCTTAGATCTGGGGACAGGGGAAGCTTTCTTT; CDR3: CASSLDLGTGEAFF
J: TRBJ2-1; D: -; size: -; V: TRBV7-6; DNA: TGTGCCAGCAGCTTAAACGGGGATGGGGAAATTTACAATGAGCAGTTCTTC; CDR3: CASSLNGDGEIYNEQFF
J: TRBJ1-1; D: -; size: -; V: TRBV27; DNA: TGTGCCAGCAGTTTATGGGCCAGAAACACTGAAGCTTTCTTT; CDR3: CASSLWARNTEAFF
J: TRBJ2-5; D: -; size: once; V: TRBV5-1; DNA: TGCGCCAGCAGCTCTTTTGTCGGGAGTGTGGAGACCCAGTACTTC; CDR3: CASSSFVGSVETQYF
J: TRBJ2-1; D: TRBD2; size: -; V: TRBV4-2; DNA: TGTGCCAGCAGCCAAGGGCCTAGCGGGGGGGTAGGTGAGCAGTTCTTC; CDR3: CASSQGPSGGVGEQFF
J: TRBJ2-7; D: TRBD1; size: -; V: TRBV11-2; DNA: TGTGCCAGCAGCTTAGGGGGACAGGGCCGCTCCTACGAGCAGTACTTC; CDR3: CASSLGGQGRSYEQYF
J: TRBJ1-1; D: -; size: -; V: TRBV7-9; DNA: TGTGCCAGCAGCCCCCCCCTTGACACAGATCGGAACACTGAAGCTTTCTTT; CDR3: CASSPPLDTDRNTEAFF
J: TRBJ1-2; D: -; size: -; V: TRBV6-5; DNA: TGTGCCAGCAGAGGGGGATCAGGCTATGGCTACACCTTC; CDR3: CASRGGSGYGYTF